This T cell receptor beta chain emerged from a study of neurological immune-mediated disorders. From germline, CDR1 is SGHKS and CDR2 YYEKEE (reference sequence). Unmatched junction bases numbered 11, after V lost 5 bases and J lost 4 bases. There are 16 residues in the CDR3. This clonotype showed up many times. The antigen is unknown. Overall study findings and caveats: The multiple sclerosis repertoire cluster was associated with no clinical or MRI feature.

The cDNA was synthesized by 5'RACE incorporating 10-nucleotide random UMIs. A single record per CDR3 protein comes from TCRdb applying MiXCR to the 5' RACE reads. The data show over 45,000 distinct CDR3 sequences, about 4.2% seen once. V and J are TRBV5-5 and TRBJ2-1, with 8 bases that match TRBD1. This sequence originates from a middle-aged woman with multiple sclerosis. Sample: CD4+ T cells from blood. CDR3 coding DNA: TGTGCCAGCAGGGTAGCGACAGGGGATTTTTACAATGAGCAGTTCTTC. Its protein product is CASRVATGDFYNEQFF.